This T cell receptor beta chain is drawn from a study of CD8+ T cells in alopecia areata. The CDR3 has 13 amino acids. Germline values: CDR1 SQVTM, CDR2 ANQGSEA. Trimming cost V 4 bases and J 2 bases, with 11 bases left between them. This clone was counted between two and nine times. Extraction and reverse transcription of RNA yielded cDNA as the sequencing template. Method: immunoSEQ multiplex PCR; TCRdb's copy keeps in-frame clones and lacks some. The sample holds 80,000 to 100,000 clones, 35% to 50% seen once. The receptor comes from a human donor with alopecia areata. The material sequenced was CD4+ T cells sorted from blood. V and J are TRBV29-1 and TRBJ1-1; D remains unclear. In DNA, the CDR3 is TGCAGCGTTGGCCGACCACTTAACACTGAAGCTTTCTTT. Protein sequence: CSVGRPLNTEAFF.